This T cell receptor (beta chain) was sequenced in a study of cytomegalovirus exposure and HLA in healthy donors. Study-wide findings and caveats: When analyzed later, a missense DCLRE1C variant was found to be linked to TCR beta V- and J-gene trimming. The productive fraction for most TCR beta V segments was about 90% or about 30% in an earlier analysis.

About this clone: Its specificity is unknown.

Vbeta (60) and Jbeta (13) primers were used in the PCR. Authors' analysis steps: In a later analysis, the count reached 82 million or so unique TCR beta chains, with approximately 11 million shared. Repertoires were generated with immunoSEQ multiplex PCR, while TCRdb's copy carries only in-frame clones and drops some. Clone size and the V and J calls come from that table; the DNA yielded D and trimming. The repertoire holds 200,000 or so clones, 82% seen once, with 0.098% in the top ten. These donors, healthy bone marrow donors, were studied. With 2 bases clipped from V and 4 bases from J, the junction kept 6 bases outside the gene matches. This CDR3 has 15 amino acids. Germline loops: CDR1 MNHNY, CDR2 SVGAGI (reference sequence).

The clonotype originates from a boy younger than 10 in good health and CMV-seronegative. The chain couples TRBV6-6 to TRBJ2-7; 9 bases map to TRBD1. The sequencing sample was made of PBMCs. CDR3 loop: CASSYGTGFFYEQYF. The CDR3 coding sequence is TGTGCCAGCAGTTACGGGACAGGGTTTTTTTACGAGCAGTACTTC.